These 22 T cell receptor beta chains originate from one sample sequenced in a study of cytomegalovirus exposure and HLA in healthy donors. Sequencing was performed with immunoSEQ multiplex PCR; in TCRdb, only in-frame clones are kept and a portion is missing. The sample includes some 83,000 clones, 94% seen only once; the top ten take around 2.1%. Sequenced input: PBMCs. Receptors originate from a woman between 18 and 29 years old in good health and CMV-seronegative.

The V gene is TRBV30, the J gene TRBJ1-6; D might be TRBD1 (6 bases). CDR3 length: 12 amino acids. Germline values: CDR1 GTSNPN, CDR2 SVGIG (reference sequence). Between the trimmed V and J ends, which lost 5 bases and 12 bases, there was a span of 14 bases. For the CDR3, the DNA is TGTGCCTGGGAAAGGGGGTTTGAACCCCTCCACTTT. Its protein is CAWERGFEPLHF.

This sequence joins TRBV11-3 and TRBJ2-6; D may be TRBD1 (6 bases). The CDR3 has 20 amino acids. Germline lookup yields CDR1 SGHNT and CDR2 YENEEA. Trimming took off 1 base at V and 1 base at J, with 20 bases between the two ends. CDR3 in amino acids: CASSLGLRGMGRSGANVLTF. The CDR3 DNA follows: TGTGCCAGCAGCTTAGGACTAAGGGGGATGGGTCGTTCTGGGGCCAACGTCCTGACTTTC.

The chain couples TRBV15 to TRBJ2-1; weak D call: TRBD2 (7 bases). The CDR3 spans 18 residues. Germline V gives CDR1 LNHNV, CDR2 YYDKDF (reference sequence). Deletions cut 5 bases from V and 0 bases from J, with 20 bases between. The CDR3 spells CATSRQGREGYSYNEQFF. DNA of the CDR3: TGTGCCACCAGCCGTCAGGGGAGGGAGGGATACTCCTACAATGAGCAGTTCTTC. Full variable domain (missing parts from reference TRBV15 and TRBJ2-1): DAMVIQNPRYQVTQFGKPVTLSCSQTLNHNVMYWYQQKSSQAPKLLFHYYDKDFNNEADTPDNFQSRRPNTSFCFLDIRSPGLGDTAMYLCATSRQGREGYSYNEQFFGPGTRLTVL.

The chain recombines TRBV5-1 with TRBJ1-1; 8 bases map to TRBD1. Germline V gene sequence: CDR1 SGHRS, CDR2 YFSETQ. V lost 2 bases, J lost 3 bases, and 3 bases stayed unmatched. The CDR3 extends over 14 amino acids. Here the CDR3 reads CASSLQGDYTEAFF. Here the CDR3 DNA reads TGCGCCAGCAGCTTACAGGGGGATTACACTGAAGCTTTCTTT.

CDR3 loop: CASSDFLAGGDTQYF. The CDR3 nucleotides read TGTGCCAGCAGTGATTTCCTAGCGGGGGGAGATACGCAGTATTTT. The gene calls are TRBV6-1 and TRBJ2-3; 11 bases are shared with TRBD2. Looked up from germline, CDR1 is MNHNS and CDR2 is SASEGT. The V and J ends lost 3 bases and 5 bases, in that order; junction bases with no gene match: 4. The CDR3 loop spans 15 amino acids.

This rearrangement joins TRBV2 to TRBJ1-2; D is possibly TRBD1 (6 bases). CDR3 length: 17 amino acids. With 2 bases removed from V and 0 bases from J, the gap between germline ends came to 16 bases. Germline-derived CDR1 and CDR2 are SNHLY and FYNNEI. CDR3 loop: CASSEYGTTPPNYGYTF. The CDR3 nucleotides read TGTGCCAGCAGTGAATACGGGACAACTCCACCTAACTATGGCTACACCTTC. Full variable domain (outside the CDR3, taken from reference TRBV2 and TRBJ1-2): EPEVTQTPSHQVTQMGQEVILRCVPISNHLYFYWYRQILGQKVEFLVSFYNNEISEKSEIFDDQFSVERPDGSNFTLKIRSTKLEDSAMYFCASSEYGTTPPNYGYTFGSGTRLTVV.

The CDR3, as DNA: TGCGCCAGCAGCGTGGGACAACCCCGGGAGACCCAGTACTTC. Its translation is CASSVGQPRETQYF. V gene TRBV5-1 combines with J gene TRBJ2-5; D may be TRBD1 (6 bases). CDR3 length: 14 amino acids. Between the trimmed V and J ends, which lost 4 bases and 5 bases, there was a span of 15 bases. Germline loops: CDR1 SGHRS, CDR2 YFSETQ.

Comment on this clone: Other DNA sequences from this sample encode an identical CDR3 as well. The chain couples TRBV7-2 to TRBJ2-3, with no clear D. Trimming stripped 5 bases from V and 0 bases from J, with 3 bases between. Germline loops: CDR1 SGHTA, CDR2 FQGNSA. The CDR3 length is 12 residues. The CDR3 sequence: CASSPSTDTQYF. For the CDR3, the DNA is TGTGCCAGCAGCCCTAGCACAGATACGCAGTATTTT.

The chain couples TRBV30 to TRBJ1-5; D is ambiguous. V dropped 2 bases and J dropped 2 bases, with 7 bases sitting between them. Germline CDR1 and CDR2: GTSNPN and SVGIG (reference sequence). The CDR3 consists of 13 residues. In nucleotides, the CDR3 is TGTGCCTGGAGTTCCGGGGGCAATCAGCCCCAGCATTTT. Its translation: CAWSSGGNQPQHF.

The V and J genes are TRBV6-5 and TRBJ2-7; 10 bases fit TRBD2. The CDR3 spans 15 residues. From germline, CDR1 is MNHEY and CDR2 SVGAGI. V was pared by 4 bases and J by 2 bases, with 5 bases of the junction left unmatched. The CDR3, as DNA: TGTGCCAGCAGTTCAACGACTAGCGGGCCCTACGAGCAGTACTTC. As protein: CASSSTTSGPYEQYF.

V is TRBV6-4 and J is TRBJ1-5; D is ambiguous. Germline CDR1 MRHNA, CDR2 SNTAGT. The CDR3 covers 17 residues. V was clipped by 2 bases and J by 2 bases, with 16 bases between them. The CDR3 sequence: CASSDPRGLGCNQPQHF. CDR3 nucleotides: TGTGCCAGCAGTGACCCCCGCGGTCTCGGGTGCAATCAGCCCCAGCATTTT.

The chain recombines TRBV7-2 with TRBJ2-2, with TRBD2 matching over 11 bases. The CDR3 extends over 19 amino acids. Germline CDR1 is SGHTA and CDR2 is FQGNSA. V dropped 5 bases and J dropped 0; count of bases not matched to a gene: 11. The CDR3 region is CASSPRLAGLFANTGELFF. The DNA of the CDR3 is TGTGCCAGCAGCCCGCGACTAGCGGGGCTGTTCGCGAACACCGGGGAGCTGTTTTTT. Based on the CDR3 plus reference TRBV7-2 and TRBJ2-2, the full variable domain is GAGVSQSPSNKVTEKGKDVELRCDPISGHTALYWYRQSLGQGLEFLIYFQGNSAPDKSGLPSDRFSAERTGGSVSTLTIQRTQQEDSAVYLCASSPRLAGLFANTGELFFGEGSRLTVL.

CDR3 coding DNA: TGCGCCAGCAGCCCCGGGGGGATGGGCGGAGGGGATGGCTACACCTTC. This codes for CASSPGGMGGGDGYTF. The V call is TRBV4-1, the J call TRBJ1-2; perhaps TRBD1 as D (5 bases). The CDR3 extends over 16 amino acids. Trimming stripped 4 bases from V and 6 bases from J, with 21 bases between. Germline V lookup: CDR1 MGHRA, CDR2 YSYEKL.

The chain carries TRBV23-1 and TRBJ2-5; weak D call: TRBD2 (7 bases). TRBV23-1 is an open reading frame whose function is uncertain. V was shortened by 2 bases and J by 4 bases, with 14 bases between the two germline ends. CDR3 length: 15 residues. CDR3 nucleotide sequence: TGCGCCAGCAGTCAAAGGGCGGGGGCCGTAGAGACCCAGTACTTC. Amino acid sequence: CASSQRAGAVETQYF.

The chain joins TRBV18 to TRBJ2-1; 7 bases map to TRBD2. Germline trimming cut 6 bases from V and 9 bases from J; bases unmatched to any gene: 5. This CDR3 has 12 residues. The V gene's germline CDR1 is KGHSH and CDR2 LQKENI. CDR3: CASSRPGGEQFF. Here the CDR3 DNA reads TGTGCCAGCTCTCGCCCGGGGGGTGAGCAGTTCTTC.

This chain links TRBV29-1 with TRBJ1-5; 8 bases align to TRBD1. There are 13 residues in the CDR3. V was clipped by 7 bases and J by 10 bases; unmatched bases: 12. The germline CDR1 and CDR2 sequences are SQVTM and ANQGSEA. The CDR3 DNA is TGCAGCGCCGGGTCGACAGGGGATGGTCCCCAGCATTTT. Encoded protein: CSAGSTGDGPQHF.

The V and J genes are TRBV4-1 and TRBJ2-5, with 8 bases fitting TRBD1. The CDR3 extends over 15 amino acids. V dropped 5 bases and J dropped 5; count of bases not matched to a gene: 10. Germline assignment: CDR1 MGHRA and CDR2 YSYEKL. The CDR3 sequence is CASSALSGGRETQYF. Written as DNA, the CDR3 is TGCGCCAGCAGCGCTCTCTCAGGGGGCAGGGAGACCCAGTACTTC.

This chain connects TRBV2 to TRBJ2-1; no firm D call. V lost 3 bases and J lost 8, with 11 bases in between. The CDR3 is 13 amino acids. Germline CDR1 is SNHLY and CDR2 is FYNNEI. The CDR3 reads CASSDILGDEQFF. CDR3 bases: TGTGCCAGCAGTGACATACTTGGAGATGAGCAGTTCTTC.

This clone was observed once. The chain uses TRBV19 and TRBJ2-6; TRBD2 might be the D (5 bases). Trimming left V 3 bases short and J 0 bases short, with 6 bases between. Germline CDR1 reads LNHDA; CDR2 reads SQIVND (reference sequence). The CDR3 extends over 15 amino acids. CDR3 loop: CASSIGSSGANVLTF. The CDR3 DNA reads as TGTGCCAGTAGTATTGGGAGCTCTGGGGCCAACGTCCTGACTTTC.

The chain is built from TRBV5-1 and TRBJ1-1, with D tentatively TRBD1 (5 bases). Germline values: CDR1 SGHRS, CDR2 YFSETQ. The CDR3 loop spans 14 amino acids. V was pared by 0 bases and J by 3 bases, with 9 bases between. The CDR3 DNA reads as TGCGCCAGCAGCTTGGAAGGGGCTCACACTGAAGCTTTCTTT. Translated: CASSLEGAHTEAFF.

The genes are TRBV28 and TRBJ2-7; tentatively, D is TRBD2 (5 bases). Trimming took 2 bases from V and 5 from J, leaving 7 bases between them. This CDR3 has 12 amino acids. Germline CDR1 is MDHEN and CDR2 is SYDVKM. Here the CDR3 reads CASSLEGHEQYF. CDR3 nucleotide sequence: TGTGCCAGCAGTTTAGAGGGCCACGAGCAGTACTTC.

The chain is built from TRBV30 and TRBJ2-5, with 8 bases aligning to TRBD1. The CDR3 is 15 amino acids. Looked up from germline, CDR1 is GTSNPN and CDR2 is SVGIG (reference sequence). V lost 2 bases, J lost 5 bases, and 10 bases stayed unmatched. The CDR3 sequence: CAWSFNRGSGETQYF. Written as DNA, the CDR3 is TGTGCCTGGAGTTTTAACAGGGGGTCCGGGGAGACCCAGTACTTC.